Below are 17 T cell receptor beta chains sequenced from a single sample in a study of PD-L1 blockade in urothelial cancer. The assay was immunoSEQ multiplex PCR, and TCRdb's table has in-frame clones only and misses some. The profile shows 40,000 to 60,000 clones, 79% of them singletons. Documented time point: pretreatment peripheral blood. This material consisted of PBMCs, taken around atezolizumab (anti-PD-L1) treatment. The receptors derive from a man in his 70s with urothelial cancer.

V is TRBV5-1 and J is TRBJ2-7, with 7 bases that match TRBD2. Germline V gene data show CDR1 as SGHRS and CDR2 as YFSETQ. The CDR3 consists of 13 residues. V shed 5 bases, J shed 2 bases, and the junction held 4 bases outside the gene matches. CDR3: CASRQSGTYEQYF. DNA for the CDR3: TGCGCCAGCAGACAAAGCGGGACCTACGAGCAGTACTTC.

This clone came up once. The gene calls are TRBV28 and TRBJ2-6; D gene uncertain. CDR1 is MDHEN, CDR2 SYDVKM, per germline. The CDR3 is made up of 14 amino acids. The V and J ends lost 3 bases and 1 base respectively, with 4 bases between them. CDR3 in amino acids: CASSLSSGANVLTF. The CDR3 bases are TGTGCCAGCAGTTTGTCGTCTGGGGCCAACGTCCTGACTTTC. Variable domain in full (rest from reference TRBV28 and TRBJ2-6): DVKVTQSSRYLVKRTGEKVFLECVQDMDHENMFWYRQDPGLGLRLIYFSYDVKMKEKGDIPEGYSVSREKKERFSLILESASTNQTSMYLCASSLSSGANVLTFGAGSRLTVL.

There are a few counts of this clone. The chain carries TRBV18 and TRBJ2-7; 10 nucleotides align to TRBD1. The J segment lost 5 bases and the V segment lost 6 bases, leaving 10 bases of the junction unmatched. The germline gives CDR1 KGHSH, CDR2 LQKENI. This CDR3 is 15 amino acids long. The CDR3 DNA sequence: TGTGCCAGCTCGCACTCCGGGACAGGGGTGAACGAGCAGTACTTC. Protein: CASSHSGTGVNEQYF.

The chain has TRBV19 and TRBJ2-5, with 9 bases identical to TRBD1. Germline CDR1 reads LNHDA; CDR2 reads SQIVND (reference sequence). This CDR3 has 14 residues. Unmatched junction bases numbered 8, after V lost 5 bases and J lost 7 bases. The CDR3 spells CASSQGQGRGTQYF. As DNA, the CDR3 is TGTGCCAGTAGTCAGGGACAGGGTAGGGGGACCCAGTACTTC.

With respect to this clone: The CDR3 carries no conserved terminal phenylalanine or tryptophan, so it likely arises from a read error. It is unclear where the CDR3 begins or ends on the DNA, so no DNA is shown, and the CDR3 is as TCRdb lists it. The rearrangement joins TRBV5-1 to TRBJ2-7; TRBD2, the table's D call, lacks a check against the DNA. Inclusive of both ends, the CDR3 amounts to 13 amino acids. The germline gives CDR1 SGHRS, CDR2 YFSETQ. The CDR3 reads CASSLGLAGDRSL.

This chain uses TRBV25-1 with TRBJ1-3, with D hard to call. Trimming took 4 bases from V and 4 from J, leaving 5 bases between them. The germline gives CDR1 MGHDK, CDR2 SYGVNS. This CDR3 is built from 12 residues. CDR3 in DNA: TGTGCCAGCAGTGTAGTCGGAAACACCATATATTTT. It is translated as CASSVVGNTIYF.

In its sample, this clone was seen once. The chain carries TRBV28 and TRBJ1-2; D remains ambiguous. The CDR3 totals 11 residues. CDR1 and CDR2 from the germline V gene are MDHEN and SYDVKM. V was clipped by 4 bases and J by 6 bases, with 6 bases between them. CDR3 in amino acids: CASSSMDGYTF. In DNA form, the CDR3 reads TGTGCCAGCAGTTCTATGGATGGCTACACCTTC.

CDR3 nucleotide sequence: TGTGCCAGCAGCTTAGTGGGACAGGGTAGCACAGATACGCAGTATTTT. This translates into CASSLVGQGSTDTQYF. This chain uses TRBV7-2 with TRBJ2-3; 9 bases line up with TRBD1. Germline-derived CDR1 and CDR2 are SGHTA and FQGNSA. The CDR3 consists of 16 residues. Trimming at V came to 1 base and at J to 0 bases, leaving 2 bases not matched to a gene.

The chain combines TRBV2 with TRBJ2-1; perhaps TRBD2 as D (6 bases). Germline assignment: CDR1 SNHLY and CDR2 FYNNEI. Deletions cut 6 bases from V and 0 bases from J, with 15 bases between. The CDR3 covers 16 residues. The CDR3 nucleotides are TGTGCCAGCAGCCCGGGACTCACCCTCTCCTACAATGAGCAGTTCTTC. This translates into CASSPGLTLSYNEQFF.

This rearrangement joins TRBV5-1 to TRBJ1-1, with D perhaps matching TRBD1 (5 bases). The CDR3 extends over 12 amino acids. Trimming shortened V by 4 bases and J by 6 bases, and 10 bases separated the two germline ends. Germline V gene sequence: CDR1 SGHRS, CDR2 YFSETQ. The CDR3 spells CASSTGGAEAFF. DNA for the CDR3: TGCGCCAGCAGCACCGGGGGAGCTGAAGCTTTCTTT.

The rearrangement links TRBV6-6 to TRBJ2-1, with TRBD2 matching over 8 bases. The CDR3 spans 15 residues. V dropped 0 bases and J dropped 9; count of bases not matched to a gene: 7. From germline, CDR1 is MNHNY and CDR2 SVGAGI (reference sequence). The CDR3 bases are TGTGCCAGCAGTTACTCGCGGGAGGATGGTAGTGAGCAGTTCTTC. This gives the protein CASSYSREDGSEQFF.

The rearrangement uses TRBV4-1 and TRBJ2-3; TRBD2 matches 12 bases. This CDR3 is built from 16 residues. The V gene's germline CDR1 is MGHRA and CDR2 YSYEKL. The ends lost 1 base at V and 4 bases at J; junction bases unmatched: 3. The CDR3 nucleotides read TGCGCCAGCAGCCAAGGACTAGCGGGAGAATCAGATACGCAGTATTTT. It yields the protein CASSQGLAGESDTQYF.

The sample holds a few counts of this clone. The junction departs from germline at one end; a sequencing error may be responsible. The V gene is TRBV29-1, the J gene TRBJ1-1; a weak D match, TRBD1 (5 bases). CDR3 length: 11 amino acids. Germline-derived CDR1 and CDR2 are SQVTM and ANQGSEA. CDR3 bases: TGCAGCGTTGAGGCGGGACTCCAGGGCGCGTTT. Residues: CSVEAGLQGAF. Full variable domain (remainder filled in from reference TRBV29-1 and TRBJ1-1): SAVISQKPSRDICQRGTSLTIQCQVDSQVTMMFWYRQQPGQSLTLIATANQGSEATYESGFVIDKFPISRPNLTFSTLTVSNMSPEDSSIYLCSVEAGLQGAFGQGTRLTVV.

V usage is TRBV2 and J usage is TRBJ2-7; a weak D match, TRBD1 (6 bases). V lost 10 bases and J lost 6, with 22 bases in between. The CDR3 length is 14 residues. CDR1 and CDR2 (germline): SNHLY, FYNNEI. The DNA for the CDR3 is TGTGCCATCGAATCCGGGACACTTTCCGGCGAGCAGTACTTC. Translated, it gives CAIESGTLSGEQYF.

The rearrangement links TRBV18 to TRBJ2-1, with D maybe TRBD1 (7 bases). CDR1 and CDR2 (germline): KGHSH, LQKENI. CDR3 size: 15 residues. With 3 bases removed from V and 8 bases from J, the gap between germline ends came to 17 bases. This CDR3 reads CASSPVGQGDYEQFF. CDR3 DNA: TGTGCCAGCTCACCGGTGGGGCAGGGGGACTATGAGCAGTTCTTC.

The CDR3 coding sequence is TGTGCCAGCAGTTCGGGACTAGCGTCCTACGAGCAGTACTTC. The encoded protein is CASSSGLASYEQYF. The chain carries TRBV28 and TRBJ2-7, with 10 bases fitting TRBD2. Germline CDR1 and CDR2: MDHEN and SYDVKM. V lost 4 bases to trimming and J lost 1 base; unmatched junction nucleotides: 1. This CDR3 contains 14 residues.

The chain combines TRBV29-1 with TRBJ1-1; 9 positions agree with TRBD1. Germline CDR1 is SQVTM and CDR2 is ANQGSEA. CDR3 length: 11 amino acids. V was pared by 4 bases and J by 6 bases, with 0 bases of the junction left unmatched. The CDR3, as DNA: TGCAGCGTTGGGGACAGGGCTGAAGCTTTCTTT. Protein product: CSVGDRAEAFF.